Detailed here is one TCR beta chain. Its antigen is still unknown. No much larger clone is present one base from it, and per-base qualities are unavailable. This sample is part of a study of OX40 agonist ivuxolimab in advanced cancers. Regarding the study in general: Ivuxolimab was an agonistic, fully human IgG2 monoclonal antibody directed against OX40 (CD134), a costimulatory receptor. Patients were allowed to have had prior anti-PD-1, anti-PD-L1 or anti-CTLA-4 therapy, and 40% of the dose-escalation patients had been treated with checkpoint inhibitors. Of the roughly 51 patients in dose escalation, around 20 had hepatocellular carcinoma, around 15 had melanoma, 9 had renal cell carcinoma and 9 had head and neck cancer. Three dose-escalation patients achieved partial responses, one with hepatocellular carcinoma and two with cutaneous melanoma. The point of sequencing TCRbeta in the periphery was to test whether ivuxolimab changed TCR sequence diversity and drove clonal T-cell expansion. The paper covers the monotherapy dose-escalation part of the phase I ivuxolimab trial, which included N of about 56 patients. The dose-escalation cohort was almost 85% male with a mean age of about 58 years, ranging from roughly 23 to 79. Intravenous ivuxolimab was administered to patients every 2 weeks at six dose levels: 0.01, 0.1, 0.3, 1.5, 3 and 10 mg/kg.

For sequencing of the TCRbeta CDR3 region, genomic DNA was extracted from the sorted cells. The immunoSEQ Assay was used to sequence the TCRbeta CDR3 regions. TCRdb stores this immuneACCESS table with in-frame sequences only. Part of the clones is absent; in the studies checked, under half of the shortfall reflects unresolved V genes, and no reason is known for the rest. The sample table records 65,000 to 80,000 clones; around nine tenths of these occur just once. Under 15% of the sample rests with the top ten. Relative to germline, V is 4 bases shorter and J is 0 bases shorter, with 11 bases between their ends. Reading from cysteine to phenylalanine, the CDR3 counts 15 amino acids. CDR3 DNA is the only sequence kept; it has 45 bases, read in frame from the first base. According to the germline V gene (reference sequence), CDR1 reads SGHNT and CDR2 reads YYREEE. The trial excluded patients who had a history of autoimmune disease or who were on systemic immunosuppression. In every dose cohort, peripheral blood was drawn for TCR sequencing at baseline, cycle 4 day 1, and cycle 7 day 1. The samples were taken from a phase I, first-in-human, multicenter, open-label dose-escalation trial of ivuxolimab. Adults with locally advanced or metastatic melanoma, renal cell carcinoma, hepatocellular carcinoma or head and neck squamous cell carcinoma were enrolled in the trial. CD4+ and CD8+ T cells were sorted separately from peripheral blood before TCR sequencing.

The paper as a whole reports these results and caveats: Low levels of normalized T-cell clonal expansion were also seen in some patients who did not respond. In the 0.1-3.0 mg/kg groups, partial responders were among the patients with the lowest normalized peripheral clonal expansion, particularly in CD8+ T cells. At doses from 0.1 to 3.0 mg/kg, clonal expansion was seen in both CD4+ and CD8+ blood T cells between baseline and week 6. On average, CD8+ T cells showed more expanded clones than CD4+ T cells after ivuxolimab. The antigen specificity of the clonally expanded peripheral T cells was not determined.

The material sequenced was CD4+ or CD8+ T cells sorted from blood, taken in a trial of the OX40 agonist ivuxolimab. This TCR was recovered from an adult with an advanced solid tumor such as melanoma, head and neck, liver or kidney cancer. Recombination connected TRBV5-4 to TRBJ1-3; the D gene is perhaps TRBD1, from 5 matching bases. In nucleotides, the sequence is TGTGCCAGCAGCCTGGGGGGGAACTCTGGAAACACCATATATTTT. The resulting protein is CASSLGGNSGNTIYF.